The clone carrying this T cell receptor beta chain was seen at least ten times. Germline CDR1 DFQATT, CDR2 SNEGSKA (reference sequence). This CDR3 contains 13 residues. With V trimmed by 0 bases and J by 5 bases, 3 bases remained unmatched. Construction of the TCRbeta library involved unique molecular identifiers. TCRdb redid the calling of the PCR reads with MiXCR, one entry per CDR3 protein. The data show around 600,000 distinct CDR3 sequences, approximately 15% seen once. The data belong to a study of T-cell reconstitution after alpha-beta-depleted transplantation in children. Material: PBMCs from the stem cell graft donor, obtained from the stem cell graft. This TCR came from a human donor who donated a stem cell graft to a child with acute myeloid leukemia. The chain links TRBV20-1 to TRBJ1-2, with TRBD1 matching 7 bases. CDR3 sequence (DNA): TGCAGTGCTAGAGATCCCAGGGGGTATGGCTACACCTTC. Protein: CSARDPRGYGYTF.